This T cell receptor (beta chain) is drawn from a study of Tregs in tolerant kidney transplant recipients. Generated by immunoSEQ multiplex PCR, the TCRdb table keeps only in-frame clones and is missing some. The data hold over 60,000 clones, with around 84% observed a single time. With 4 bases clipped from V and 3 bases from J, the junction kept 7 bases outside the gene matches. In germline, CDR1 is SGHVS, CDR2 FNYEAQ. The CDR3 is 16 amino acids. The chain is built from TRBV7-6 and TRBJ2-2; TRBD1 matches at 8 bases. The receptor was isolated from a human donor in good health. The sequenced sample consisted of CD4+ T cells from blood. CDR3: CASSSVPGQDTGELFF. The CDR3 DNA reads TGTGCCAGCAGCTCAGTACCGGGACAGGACACCGGGGAGCTGTTTTTT.